This is a list of T cell receptor beta chains from one sample in a study of CD8+ T cells in alopecia areata. Data came from immunoSEQ multiplex PCR; TCRdb stores just in-frame clones and leaves some out. The table includes 150,000 or so clones, around 47% detected once. Sequencing was done on a sample of CD4+ T cells sorted from blood. All receptors derive from a human donor with alopecia areata. The CDR3 runs from the conserved cysteine through the conserved F or W. D genes are given only for firm matches. Clone size is not always given. Where it is, it says once, few, many or a class for expanded clones.

V,size,D,J,length,CDR3,DNA
TRBV7-3,NA,TRBD1,TRBJ2-1,13,CASSPPGQGQQFF,TGTGCCAGCAGCCCCCCGGGACAGGGGCAGCAGTTCTTC
TRBV18,NA,TRBD1,TRBJ2-5,14,CASSPGQVQETQYF,TGTGCCAGCTCACCAGGACAGGTCCAAGAGACCCAGTACTTC
TRBV29-1,NA,TRBD2,TRBJ2-3,14,CSSSGRAGTDTQYF,TGCAGCTCTAGCGGGAGGGCCGGCACAGATACGCAGTATTTT
TRBV30,NA,TRBD2,TRBJ2-2,15,CAWSNSGRAPGELFF,TGTGCCTGGAGTAATAGCGGGAGGGCCCCCGGGGAGCTGTTTTTT
TRBV29-1,few,TRBD2,TRBJ2-3,15,CSAPVTSGSTDTQYF,TGCAGCGCCCCAGTTACTAGCGGGTCCACAGATACGCAGTATTTT
TRBV4-1,NA,TRBD2,TRBJ2-1,15,CASSQAGGPVNEQFF,TGCGCCAGCAGCCAAGCGGGAGGGCCAGTCAATGAGCAGTTCTTC
TRBV29-1,NA,NA,TRBJ1-3,15,CSVGLGLSSGNTIYF,TGCAGCGTTGGTTTAGGACTTTCCTCTGGAAACACCATATATTTT
TRBV20-1,few,NA,TRBJ2-1,11,CSASRANEQFF,TGCAGTGCTAGCCGCGCCAATGAGCAGTTCTTC
TRBV18,many,NA,TRBJ2-5,12,CASSQYQETQYF,TGTGCCAGCTCCCAGTACCAAGAGACCCAGTACTTC
TRBV7-8,few,TRBD2,TRBJ2-2,16,CASSATSGSMGGELFF,TGTGCCAGCAGCGCTACTAGCGGGAGTATGGGCGGGGAGCTGTTTTTT
TRBV7-9,NA,NA,TRBJ2-5,13,CASSRGARETQYF,TGTGCCAGCAGTAGGGGCGCCCGTGAGACCCAGTACTTC
TRBV7-8,NA,NA,TRBJ1-2,13,CASSHPGSYGYTF,TGTGCCAGCAGCCACCCAGGGTCCTATGGCTACACCTTC
TRBV5-1,few,TRBD2,TRBJ2-1,15,CASSLGGTSGSEQFF,TGCGCCAGCAGCTTGGGAGGGACTAGCGGGAGTGAGCAGTTCTTC
TRBV6-6,NA,NA,TRBJ2-3,13,CASGRLATDTQYF,TGTGCCAGCGGTAGACTGGCGACAGATACGCAGTATTTT
TRBV4-1,few,NA,TRBJ2-6,16,CASRFSGAPWANVLTF,TGCGCCAGCAGGTTTTCAGGAGCCCCCTGGGCCAACGTCCTGACTTTC
TRBV5-1,few,NA,TRBJ2-1,13,CASSTGQFPEQFF,TGCGCCAGCAGCACAGGACAGTTCCCAGAGCAGTTCTTC
TRBV9,NA,TRBD2,TRBJ2-5,16,CASSSSTSGRTETQYF,TGTGCCAGCAGCTCTTCGACTAGCGGGAGAACGGAGACCCAGTACTTC
TRBV29-1,NA,NA,TRBJ2-7,13,CSVTTGISYEQYF,TGCAGCGTTACAACCGGGATCTCCTACGAGCAGTACTTC
TRBV7-3,NA,NA,TRBJ1-5,13,CASSPNRNQPQHF,TGTGCCAGCAGCCCCAACCGTAATCAGCCCCAGCATTTT
TRBV30,NA,NA,TRBJ1-3,13,CAWSVMSGNTIYF,TGTGCCTGGAGTGTGATGTCTGGAAACACCATATATTTT
TRBV30,NA,NA,TRBJ1-1,13,CAWSGQENTEAFF,TGTGCCTGGAGTGGACAGGAGAACACTGAAGCTTTCTTT
TRBV9,NA,TRBD1,TRBJ2-1,15,CASSFRDRGTNEQFF,TGTGCCAGCAGCTTCCGGGACAGGGGAACCAATGAGCAGTTCTTC
TRBV5-1,NA,NA,TRBJ2-1,13,CASSPGLYNEQFF,TGCGCCAGCAGCCCGGGATTGTACAATGAGCAGTTCTTC
TRBV7-9,NA,NA,TRBJ2-1,11,CASSGRDEQFF,TGTGCCAGCAGCGGGCGGGATGAGCAGTTCTTC
TRBV6-5,NA,NA,TRBJ1-1,13,CASSRDTNTEAFF,TGTGCCAGCAGTCGGGACACGAACACTGAAGCTTTCTTT
TRBV7-8,NA,NA,TRBJ2-1,12,CASSFLGTEQFF,TGTGCCAGCAGCTTCCTAGGCACCGAGCAGTTCTTC
TRBV30,few,TRBD2,TRBJ2-7,15,CAWSVVAGGIYEQYF,TGTGCCTGGAGTGTAGTGGCGGGAGGGATCTACGAGCAGTACTTC
TRBV29-1,NA,NA,TRBJ2-7,14,CSVEDPGSSYEQYF,TGCAGCGTTGAAGATCCAGGGAGCTCCTACGAGCAGTACTTC
TRBV28,NA,NA,TRBJ2-7,11,CATRGEYEQYF,TGTGCCACCAGAGGGGAGTACGAGCAGTACTTC
TRBV7-9,NA,NA,TRBJ2-3,12,CASSLMTDTQYF,TGTGCCAGCAGCTTAATGACAGATACGCAGTATTTT
TRBV28,NA,TRBD2,TRBJ2-3,14,CASSTSGSTDTQYF,TGTGCCAGCAGCACTAGCGGGAGCACAGATACGCAGTATTTT
TRBV7-9,few,NA,TRBJ1-3,17,CASSLDSRRPPGNTIYF,TGTGCCAGCAGCTTAGACAGCAGGCGTCCTCCTGGAAACACCATATATTTT
TRBV10-3,few,TRBD2,TRBJ2-6,20,CAISEHLGTSGSSGANVLTF,TGTGCCATCAGTGAGCACTTAGGGACTAGCGGGAGCTCTGGGGCCAACGTCCTGACTTTC
TRBV30,NA,TRBD2,TRBJ2-1,16,CAWSHLWTSGRSEQFF,TGTGCCTGGAGTCATCTTTGGACTAGCGGGAGATCTGAGCAGTTCTTC
TRBV29-1,NA,TRBD1,TRBJ2-7,12,CSVGQGMREQYF,TGCAGCGTTGGACAGGGAATGCGCGAGCAGTACTTC
TRBV28,NA,TRBD2,TRBJ2-7,14,CASITSGIPYEQYF,TGTGCCAGCATCACTAGCGGGATCCCCTACGAGCAGTACTTC
TRBV7-2,many,TRBD2,TRBJ2-1,15,CASSSSGRANNEQFF,TGTGCCAGCAGCTCTAGCGGGAGGGCAAACAATGAGCAGTTCTTC
TRBV19,few,TRBD2,TRBJ2-1,17,CASSSTMRLAVSDEQFF,TGTGCCAGTAGTTCAACTATGAGGCTAGCGGTTAGCGATGAGCAGTTCTTC
TRBV5-1,few,TRBD2,TRBJ2-1,16,CASSLAGTSGSNEQFF,TGCGCCAGCAGCTTGGCCGGGACTAGCGGGAGCAATGAGCAGTTCTTC
TRBV5-4,NA,NA,TRBJ2-2,15,CASSLKLANTGELFF,TGTGCCAGCAGCTTGAAACTAGCGAACACCGGGGAGCTGTTTTTT
TRBV28,NA,NA,TRBJ2-7,12,CASTRTSYEQYF,TGTGCCAGCACGCGGACCTCCTACGAGCAGTACTTC
TRBV7-8,many,TRBD2,TRBJ2-1,16,CASSQMPSGGYNEQFF,TGTGCCAGCAGCCAGATGCCTAGCGGGGGTTACAATGAGCAGTTCTTC
TRBV5-6,NA,TRBD1,TRBJ2-5,15,CASSASGDRGGTQYF,TGTGCCAGCAGCGCGAGTGGGGACAGGGGTGGGACCCAGTACTTC
TRBV11-2,once,NA,TRBJ2-5,15,CASSLGHRVVETQYF,TGTGCCAGCAGCTTAGGGCACAGGGTGGTGGAGACCCAGTACTTC
TRBV9,NA,NA,TRBJ2-3,15,CASSVASPRADTQYF,TGTGCCAGCAGCGTAGCAAGTCCGAGGGCAGATACGCAGTATTTT
TRBV6-1,NA,NA,TRBJ2-4,15,CASSEARPAKNIQYF,TGTGCCAGCAGTGAAGCCCGCCCCGCCAAAAACATTCAGTACTTC
TRBV2,NA,NA,TRBJ2-5,14,CARKRAGPQETQYF,TGTGCCAGAAAAAGAGCGGGCCCCCAAGAGACCCAGTACTTC
TRBV7-2,NA,NA,TRBJ2-7,13,CASSVPGLYEQYF,TGTGCCAGCAGCGTACCGGGCCTCTACGAGCAGTACTTC
TRBV28,NA,TRBD2,TRBJ2-3,17,CASSSLRSGSSTDTQYF,TGTGCCAGCAGTTCCCTACGTAGCGGGTCTAGCACAGATACGCAGTATTTT
TRBV9,NA,NA,TRBJ2-6,14,CASSVASGANVLTF,TGTGCCAGCAGCGTAGCCTCTGGGGCCAACGTCCTGACTTTC
TRBV7-8,NA,TRBD1,TRBJ2-7,16,CASSPNTGTGVHEQYF,TGTGCCAGCAGCCCAAATACCGGGACAGGGGTCCACGAGCAGTACTTC
TRBV7-9,NA,NA,TRBJ2-2,12,CASREGAGELFF,TGTGCCAGCAGGGAGGGAGCCGGGGAGCTGTTTTTT
TRBV2,NA,NA,TRBJ1-5,14,CASSASQGNQPQHF,TGTGCCAGCAGTGCTAGCCAGGGGAATCAGCCCCAGCATTTT
TRBV29-1,NA,NA,TRBJ2-2,15,CSVAQWGDHTGELFF,TGCAGCGTTGCCCAATGGGGGGACCACACCGGGGAGCTGTTTTTT
TRBV7-8,NA,NA,TRBJ1-5,15,CASSLSTQGSQPQHF,TGTGCCAGCAGCTTATCTACACAGGGTTCACAGCCCCAGCATTTT
TRBV6-5,once,NA,TRBJ2-2,15,CASSYNERGTGELFF,TGTGCCAGCAGTTACAACGAGCGCGGCACCGGGGAGCTGTTTTTT
TRBV28,few,NA,TRBJ2-7,11,CASSSQSVQYF,TGTGCCAGCAGTTCCCAGAGTGTGCAGTACTTC